The sequence of this T cell receptor beta chain was determined in a study of T cells in Graves' hyperthyroidism and ophthalmopathy. As for the study in general: Peripheral blood was acquired at first diagnosis, ahead of any therapy whatsoever.

Blood was sampled at initial diagnosis of hyperthyroidism, prior to onset of any ophthalmopathy symptoms. Extraction of PBMCs used 7.5 to 10 ml of fresh peripheral blood. Study results and limitations: In blood, most of the thyroid clonotypes expanded above 0.001 were also present.

About this clonotype: Its antigen is unknown.

The TCR beta CDR3 regions underwent amplification using RNA transcripts as the source. The study used the HTBI primer set for a first-round RT-PCR of the TCR CDR3. TCRdb independently ran MiXCR on the multiplex PCR reads; one entry per CDR3 protein. Of approximately 600,000 distinct CDR3 sequences in the sample, about 14% were seen once. Per germline, CDR1 MNHEY and CDR2 SVGEGT. The CDR3 covers 12 residues. The J segment lost 7 bases and the V segment lost 10 bases, leaving 7 bases of the junction unmatched. Sample: blood. The chain carries TRBV6-2 or TRBV6-3 and TRBJ1-5, with 7 bases lining up with TRBD1. The clonotype was recovered from a woman in her twenties or thirties with Graves' hyperthyroidism that later progressed to Graves' ophthalmopathy. CDR3 bases: TGTGCCACCCGGGACAGTCCCCAGCCCCAGCATTTT. It translates to CATRDSPQPQHF.